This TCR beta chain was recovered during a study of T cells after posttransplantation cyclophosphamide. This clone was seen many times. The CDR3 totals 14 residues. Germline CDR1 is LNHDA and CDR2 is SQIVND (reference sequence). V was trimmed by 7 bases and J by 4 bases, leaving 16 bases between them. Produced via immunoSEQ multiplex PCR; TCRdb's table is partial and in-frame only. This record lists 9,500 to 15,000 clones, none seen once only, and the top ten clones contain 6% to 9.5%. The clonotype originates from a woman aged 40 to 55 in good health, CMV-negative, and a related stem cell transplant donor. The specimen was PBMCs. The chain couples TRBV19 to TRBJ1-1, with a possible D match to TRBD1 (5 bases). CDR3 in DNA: TGTGCCAGTATAGGCCCCTTAGGGGTCACTGAAGCTTTCTTT. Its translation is CASIGPLGVTEAFF.